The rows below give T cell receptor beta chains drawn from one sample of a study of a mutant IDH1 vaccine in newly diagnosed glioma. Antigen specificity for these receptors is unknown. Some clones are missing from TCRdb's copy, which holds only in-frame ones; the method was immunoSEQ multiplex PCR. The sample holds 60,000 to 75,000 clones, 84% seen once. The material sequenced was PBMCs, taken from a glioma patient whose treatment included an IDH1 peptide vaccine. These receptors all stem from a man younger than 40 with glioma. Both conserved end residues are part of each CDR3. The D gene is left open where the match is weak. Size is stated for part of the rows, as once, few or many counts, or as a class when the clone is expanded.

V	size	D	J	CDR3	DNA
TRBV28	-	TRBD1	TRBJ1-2	CASSVQGAYGYTF	TGTGCCAGCAGTGTCCAGGGGGCCTATGGCTACACCTTC
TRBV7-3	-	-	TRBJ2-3	CASSLADIFEPTDTQYF	TGTGCCAGCAGCCTGGCGGACATTTTTGAACCCACAGATACGCAGTATTTT
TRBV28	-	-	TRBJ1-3	CASSPSGFRTGSSGNTIYF	TGTGCCAGCAGTCCCTCGGGATTTCGGACTGGTAGCTCTGGAAACACCATATATTTT
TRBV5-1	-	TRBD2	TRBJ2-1	CASNPGTSVSYNEQFF	TGCGCCAGCAACCCCGGGACTAGCGTTTCCTACAATGAGCAGTTCTTC
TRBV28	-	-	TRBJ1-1	CASSFLKNTEAFF	TGTGCCAGCAGTTTTTTGAAGAACACTGAAGCTTTCTTT
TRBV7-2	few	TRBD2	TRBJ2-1	CASSFGLANEQFF	TGTGCCAGCAGCTTTGGACTAGCCAATGAGCAGTTCTTC
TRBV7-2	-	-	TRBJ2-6	CASSSRPGSGANVLTF	TGTGCCAGCAGCTCTCGACCGGGCTCTGGGGCCAACGTCCTGACTTTC
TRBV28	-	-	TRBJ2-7	CASSFKGFSYEQYF	TGTGCCAGCAGTTTCAAGGGGTTCTCCTACGAGCAGTACTTC
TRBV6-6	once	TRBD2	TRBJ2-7	CASSSLAGTSYEQYF	TGTGCCAGCAGCTCCCTAGCGGGGACGTCCTACGAGCAGTACTTC
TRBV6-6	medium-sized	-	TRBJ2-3	CASSTPRNTQYF	TGTGCCAGCAGCACACCGAGAAATACGCAGTATTTT
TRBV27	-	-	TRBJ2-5	CASSLLGQETQYF	TGTGCCAGCAGCCTTTTGGGACAAGAGACCCAGTACTTC
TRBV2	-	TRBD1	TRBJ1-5	CASSDWVGRGQGQPQHF	TGTGCCAGCAGTGATTGGGTTGGCAGGGGGCAAGGGCAGCCCCAGCATTTT
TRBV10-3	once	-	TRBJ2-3	CAISNLRGDTQYF	TGTGCCATCAGCAACTTAAGGGGGGATACGCAGTATTTT
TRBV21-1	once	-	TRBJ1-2	CASSKAQVTNRASPYGYTF	TGTGCCAGCAGCAAAGCTCAGGTAACCAACAGGGCATCACCCTATGGCTACACCTTC
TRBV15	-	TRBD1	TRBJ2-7	CATSRETGASYEQYF	TGTGCCACCAGCAGAGAAACAGGGGCGAGCTACGAGCAGTACTTC
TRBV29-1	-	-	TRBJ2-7	CSVGESYEQYF	TGCAGCGTTGGAGAATCCTACGAGCAGTACTTC
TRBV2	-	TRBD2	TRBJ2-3	CASSPIWTSGEITDTQYF	TGTGCCAGCAGTCCTATATGGACTAGCGGGGAGATCACAGATACGCAGTATTTT
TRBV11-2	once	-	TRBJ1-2	CASSLGGIYGYTF	TGTGCCAGCAGCCTCGGTGGTATCTATGGCTACACCTTC
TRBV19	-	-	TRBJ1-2	CASSRGRGYGYTF	TGTGCCAGTAGTAGGGGTAGAGGGTATGGCTACACCTTC
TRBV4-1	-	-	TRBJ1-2	CASSQQDDYGYTF	TGCGCCAGCAGCCAACAGGACGACTATGGCTACACCTTC
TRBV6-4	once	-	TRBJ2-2	CASNIRVGENTGELFF	TGTGCCAGCAATATTAGGGTCGGGGAAAACACCGGGGAGCTGTTTTTT
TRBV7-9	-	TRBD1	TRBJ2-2	CASRRPGTGDTGELFF	TGTGCCAGCAGGCGTCCCGGGACAGGGGACACCGGGGAGCTGTTTTTT
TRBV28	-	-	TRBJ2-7	CASNRDRSYEQYF	TGTGCCAGCAACCGAGACAGGTCCTACGAGCAGTACTTC
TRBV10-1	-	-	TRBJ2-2	CASSDSLGAPNTGELFF	TGCGCCAGCAGTGATTCTCTGGGGGCGCCGAACACCGGGGAGCTGTTTTTT
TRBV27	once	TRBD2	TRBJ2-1	CASGLSGGRYNEQFF	TGTGCCAGCGGGCTTAGCGGGGGGCGTTACAATGAGCAGTTCTTC
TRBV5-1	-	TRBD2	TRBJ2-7	CASTRGTSGDYEQYF	TGCGCCAGCACTCGCGGGACTAGCGGGGACTACGAGCAGTACTTC
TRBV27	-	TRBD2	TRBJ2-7	CASSRRGTSGYEQYF	TGTGCCAGCAGTAGGCGGGGGACTAGCGGCTACGAGCAGTACTTC
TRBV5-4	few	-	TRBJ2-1	CASSFDSSSNEQFF	TGTGCCAGCAGCTTTGACAGTTCTTCCAATGAGCAGTTCTTC
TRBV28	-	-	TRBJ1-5	CASRGDGYSNQPQHF	TGTGCCAGCAGGGGGGACGGGTATAGCAATCAGCCCCAGCATTTT
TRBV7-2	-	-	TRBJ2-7	CASSFGGSSSYEQYF	TGTGCCAGCAGCTTTGGGGGCAGCTCAAGCTACGAGCAGTACTTC
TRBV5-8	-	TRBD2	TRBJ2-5	CASILPGLAAKYQETQYF	TGTGCCAGCATTCTTCCGGGACTAGCGGCGAAGTACCAAGAGACCCAGTACTTC
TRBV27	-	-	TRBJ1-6	CASSSLRQRGRSPLHF	TGTGCCAGCAGTTCCCTTCGTCAGAGAGGACGTTCACCCCTCCACTTT
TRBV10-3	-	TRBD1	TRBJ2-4	CAIMDRENIQYF	TGTGCCATCATGGACAGGGAGAACATTCAGTACTTC
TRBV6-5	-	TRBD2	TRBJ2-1	CASSYSGTSRNEQFF	TGTGCCAGCAGTTACTCCGGGACTAGCCGCAATGAGCAGTTCTTC
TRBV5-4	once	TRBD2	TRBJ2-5	CASSLVGLGVATQYF	TGTGCCAGCAGCTTGGTGGGACTAGGTGTTGCGACCCAGTACTTC
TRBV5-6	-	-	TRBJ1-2	CASSLGDTYGYTF	TGTGCCAGCAGCTTAGGGGACACCTATGGCTACACCTTC
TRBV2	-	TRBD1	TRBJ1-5	CASSVYRGQDQPQHF	TGTGCCAGCAGTGTGTACAGGGGCCAGGATCAGCCCCAGCATTTT
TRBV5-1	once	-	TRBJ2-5	CASSLAQGRYQETQYF	TGCGCCAGCAGCTTGGCCCAGGGCAGGTACCAAGAGACCCAGTACTTC
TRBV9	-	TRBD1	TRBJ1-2	CASSPPAVRDRGRHTF	TGTGCCAGCAGCCCTCCCGCGGTTCGGGACAGGGGGCGTCACACCTTC
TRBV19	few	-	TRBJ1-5	CASSIAPSGEPQHF	TGTGCCAGTAGTATAGCCCCCTCTGGCGAGCCCCAGCATTTT